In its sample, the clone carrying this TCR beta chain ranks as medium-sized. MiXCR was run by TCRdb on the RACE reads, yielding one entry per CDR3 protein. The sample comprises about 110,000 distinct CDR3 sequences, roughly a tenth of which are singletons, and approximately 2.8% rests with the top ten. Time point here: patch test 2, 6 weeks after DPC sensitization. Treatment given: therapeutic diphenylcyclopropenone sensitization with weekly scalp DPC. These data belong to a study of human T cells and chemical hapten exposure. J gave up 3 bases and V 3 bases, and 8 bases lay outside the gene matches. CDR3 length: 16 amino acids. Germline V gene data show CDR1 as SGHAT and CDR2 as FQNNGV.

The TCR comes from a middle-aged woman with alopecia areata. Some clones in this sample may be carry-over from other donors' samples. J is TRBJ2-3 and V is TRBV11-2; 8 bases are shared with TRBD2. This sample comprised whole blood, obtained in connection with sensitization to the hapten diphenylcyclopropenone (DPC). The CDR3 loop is CASSFIAGMSTDTQYF. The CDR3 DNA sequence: TGTGCCAGCAGCTTCATAGCGGGGATGAGTACAGATACGCAGTATTTT.